This T cell receptor (beta chain) was profiled in a study of blood T cells in healthy people across ages. With 5 bases removed from V and 3 bases from J, the gap between germline ends came to 7 bases. Looked up from germline, CDR1 is MDHEN and CDR2 is SYDVKM. The CDR3 is made up of 12 amino acids. PBMCs were isolated at a quantity of at least 6 million per sample. With a J-beta primer mix and a sample-barcoded 5' primer, a second PCR ran about 6 to 11 cycles. Each CDR3 protein gets one entry after TCRdb re-called the 5' RACE reads with MiXCR. The repertoire has 1.5 million or so distinct CDR3 sequences, about 43% of them found once; the top ten carry roughly 8.2%.

The sequence was obtained from a woman between 18 and 29 years old in good health. The chain combines TRBV28 with TRBJ1-1; D unclear. Sequencing used blood. The CDR3 DNA sequence: TGTGCCAGCAGTGGACCCTACACTGAAGCTTTCTTT. Translating gives CASSGPYTEAFF.